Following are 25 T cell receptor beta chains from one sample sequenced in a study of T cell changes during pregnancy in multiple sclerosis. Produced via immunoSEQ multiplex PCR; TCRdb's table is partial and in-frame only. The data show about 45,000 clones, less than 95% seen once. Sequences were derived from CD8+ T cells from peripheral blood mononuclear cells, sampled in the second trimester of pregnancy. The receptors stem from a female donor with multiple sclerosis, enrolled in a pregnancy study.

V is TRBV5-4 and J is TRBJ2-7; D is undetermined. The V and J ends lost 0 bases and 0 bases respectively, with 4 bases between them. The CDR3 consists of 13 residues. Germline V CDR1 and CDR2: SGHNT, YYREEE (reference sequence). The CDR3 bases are TGTGCCAGCAGCTTGGAACTCTCCTACGAGCAGTACTTC. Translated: CASSLELSYEQYF.

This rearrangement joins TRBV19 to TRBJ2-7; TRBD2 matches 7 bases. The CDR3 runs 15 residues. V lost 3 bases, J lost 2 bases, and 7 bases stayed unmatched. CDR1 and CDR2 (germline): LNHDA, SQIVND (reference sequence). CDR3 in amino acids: CASSMGRGFTYEQYF. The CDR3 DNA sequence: TGTGCCAGTAGTATGGGGCGGGGGTTCACCTACGAGCAGTACTTC.

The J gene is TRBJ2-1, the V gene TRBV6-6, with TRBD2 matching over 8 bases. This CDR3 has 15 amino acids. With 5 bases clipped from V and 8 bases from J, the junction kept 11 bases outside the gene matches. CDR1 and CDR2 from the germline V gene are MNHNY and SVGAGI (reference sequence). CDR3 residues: CASSPSGGTMDEQFF. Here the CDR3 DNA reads TGTGCCAGCAGTCCGAGCGGGGGAACCATGGATGAGCAGTTCTTC.

The CDR3 loop is CASSMYRGGIGRTNEKLFF. In DNA form, the CDR3 reads TGTGCCAGTAGTATGTACAGGGGCGGAATTGGGAGAACTAATGAAAAACTGTTTTTT. The rearrangement joins TRBV19 to TRBJ1-4, with 7 bases aligning to TRBD1. Unmatched junction bases numbered 14, after V lost 3 bases and J lost 1 base. The length of the CDR3 is 19 residues. Germline V lookup: CDR1 LNHDA, CDR2 SQIVND (reference sequence).

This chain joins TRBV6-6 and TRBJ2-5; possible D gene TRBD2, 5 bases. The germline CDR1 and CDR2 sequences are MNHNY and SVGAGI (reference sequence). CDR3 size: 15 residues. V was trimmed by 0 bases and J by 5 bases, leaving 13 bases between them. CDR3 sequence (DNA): TGTGCCAGCAGTTACTCTCCTAGCTCCTCGGAGACCCAGTACTTC. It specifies CASSYSPSSSETQYF.

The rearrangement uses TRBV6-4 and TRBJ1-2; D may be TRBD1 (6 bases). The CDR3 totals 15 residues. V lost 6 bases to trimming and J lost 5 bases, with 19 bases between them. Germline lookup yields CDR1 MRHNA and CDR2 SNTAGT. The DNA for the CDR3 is TGTGCCAGCAGCCCAGGACAGTCCGGCGGGTATGGCTACACCTTC. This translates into CASSPGQSGGYGYTF.

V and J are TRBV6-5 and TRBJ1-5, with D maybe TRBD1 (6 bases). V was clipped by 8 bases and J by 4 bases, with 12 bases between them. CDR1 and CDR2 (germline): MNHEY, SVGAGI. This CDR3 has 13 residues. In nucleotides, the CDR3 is TGTGCCAGCCGGAGTAGGGGGAATCAGCCCCAGCATTTT. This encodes CASRSRGNQPQHF.

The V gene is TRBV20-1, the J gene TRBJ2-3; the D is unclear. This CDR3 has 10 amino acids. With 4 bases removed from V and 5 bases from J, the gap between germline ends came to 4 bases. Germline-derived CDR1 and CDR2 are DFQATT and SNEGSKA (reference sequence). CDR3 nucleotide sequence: TGCAGTGCTAATCTAGATACGCAGTATTTT. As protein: CSANLDTQYF.

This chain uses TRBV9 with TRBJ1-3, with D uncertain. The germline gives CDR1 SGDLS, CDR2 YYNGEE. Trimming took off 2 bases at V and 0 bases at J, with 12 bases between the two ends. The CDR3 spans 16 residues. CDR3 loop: CASSVVPGPSGNTIYF. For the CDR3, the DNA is TGTGCCAGCAGCGTTGTCCCAGGCCCCTCTGGAAACACCATATATTTT.

CDR3 region: CASRPGIRYGYTF. The DNA for the CDR3 is TGTGCCAGCAGGCCGGGGATTCGGTATGGCTACACCTTC. The chain uses TRBV25-1 and TRBJ1-2; D remains ambiguous. Germline V gene data show CDR1 as MGHDK and CDR2 as SYGVNS. The CDR3 spans 13 residues. V lost 6 bases, J lost 5 bases, and 13 bases lay in between.

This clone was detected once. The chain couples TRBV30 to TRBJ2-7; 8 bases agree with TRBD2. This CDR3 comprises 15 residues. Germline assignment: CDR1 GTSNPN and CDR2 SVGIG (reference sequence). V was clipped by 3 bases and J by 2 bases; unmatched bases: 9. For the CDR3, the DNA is TGTGCCTGGAGGTTCAGCGGGGGCGCTCCCTACGAGCAGTACTTC. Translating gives CAWRFSGGAPYEQYF.

CDR3 DNA: TGCGCCAGCAGCCAAGTTCGGACAGGGGGCAACTATGGCTACACCTTC. It is translated as CASSQVRTGGNYGYTF. The chain carries TRBV4-1 and TRBJ1-2; 11 nucleotides match TRBD1. Germline lookup yields CDR1 MGHRA and CDR2 YSYEKL. Germline trimming cut 1 base from V and 2 bases from J; bases unmatched to any gene: 3. This CDR3 is 16 amino acids long.

The CDR3 DNA follows: TGTGCCAGCAGCCCAGGGTTGGCTAGCGGATCCTATGGCTACACCTTC. Protein sequence: CASSPGLASGSYGYTF. This rearrangement joins TRBV7-9 to TRBJ1-2; a possible D gene is TRBD1 (5 bases). The germline V gene has CDR1 SEHNR and CDR2 FQNEAQ (reference sequence). The germline V and J ends were trimmed by 5 bases and 4 bases, with 20 bases remaining between them. The CDR3 is made up of 16 amino acids.

In nucleotides, the CDR3 is TGCGCCAGCAGCCAAGGGAGGCGGCCTGAAGCTTTCTTT. It yields the protein CASSQGRRPEAFF. V gene TRBV4-1 combines with J gene TRBJ1-1; D call uncertain. The germline CDR1 and CDR2 sequences are MGHRA and YSYEKL. There are 13 residues in the CDR3. With 1 base removed from V and 6 bases from J, the gap between germline ends came to 9 bases.

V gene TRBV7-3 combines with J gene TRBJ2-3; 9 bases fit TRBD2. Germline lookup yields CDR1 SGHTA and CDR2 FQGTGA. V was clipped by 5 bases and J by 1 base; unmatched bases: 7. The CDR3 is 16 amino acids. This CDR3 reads CASSLMVAGGTDTQYF. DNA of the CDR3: TGTGCCAGCAGCCTAATGGTAGCGGGGGGCACAGATACGCAGTATTTT. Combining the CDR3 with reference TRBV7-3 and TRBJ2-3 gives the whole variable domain GAGVSQTPSNKVTEKGKYVELRCDPISGHTALYWYRQSLGQGPEFLIYFQGTGAADDSGLPNDRFFAVRPEGSVSTLKIQRTERGDSAVYLCASSLMVAGGTDTQYFGPGTRLTVL.

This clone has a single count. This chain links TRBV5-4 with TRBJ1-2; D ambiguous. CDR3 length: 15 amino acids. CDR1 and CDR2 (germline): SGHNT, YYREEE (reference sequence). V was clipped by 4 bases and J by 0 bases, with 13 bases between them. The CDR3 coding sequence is TGTGCCAGCAGCGGAGAGGGCGCAGCTAACTATGGCTACACCTTC. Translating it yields CASSGEGAANYGYTF.

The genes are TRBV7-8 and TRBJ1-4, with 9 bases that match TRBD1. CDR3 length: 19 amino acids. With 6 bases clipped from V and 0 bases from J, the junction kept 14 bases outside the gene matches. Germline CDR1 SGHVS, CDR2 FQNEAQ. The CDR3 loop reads CASRTRDREDGATNEKLFF. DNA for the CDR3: TGTGCCAGCAGAACACGGGACAGGGAAGACGGCGCAACTAATGAAAAACTGTTTTTT.

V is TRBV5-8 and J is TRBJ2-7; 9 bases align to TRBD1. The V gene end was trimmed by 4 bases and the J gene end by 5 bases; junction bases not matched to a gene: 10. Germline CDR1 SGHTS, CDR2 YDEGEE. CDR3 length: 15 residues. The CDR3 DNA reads TGTGCCAGCAGCAAGGGACAGGGCTCTTCGGACGAGCAGTACTTC. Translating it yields CASSKGQGSSDEQYF.

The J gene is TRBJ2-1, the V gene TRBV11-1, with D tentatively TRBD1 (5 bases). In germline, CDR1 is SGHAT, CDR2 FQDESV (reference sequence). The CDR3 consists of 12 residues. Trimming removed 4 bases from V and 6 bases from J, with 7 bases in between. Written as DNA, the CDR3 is TGTGCCAGCAGCTCAGACAGCAATGAGCAGTTCTTC. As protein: CASSSDSNEQFF.

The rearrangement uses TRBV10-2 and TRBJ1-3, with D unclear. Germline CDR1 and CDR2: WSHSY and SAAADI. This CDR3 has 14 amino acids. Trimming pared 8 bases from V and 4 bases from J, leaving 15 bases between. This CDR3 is CASFPGMGGNTIYF. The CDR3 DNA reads TGCGCCAGCTTCCCCGGGATGGGGGGAAACACCATATATTTT.

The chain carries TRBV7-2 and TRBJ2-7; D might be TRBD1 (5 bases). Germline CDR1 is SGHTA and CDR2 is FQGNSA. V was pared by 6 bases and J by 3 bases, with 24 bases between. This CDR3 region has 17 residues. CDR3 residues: CASSRTKTVYSVYEQYF. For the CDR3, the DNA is TGTGCCAGCAGTCGGACGAAGACAGTTTATTCCGTCTACGAGCAGTACTTC.

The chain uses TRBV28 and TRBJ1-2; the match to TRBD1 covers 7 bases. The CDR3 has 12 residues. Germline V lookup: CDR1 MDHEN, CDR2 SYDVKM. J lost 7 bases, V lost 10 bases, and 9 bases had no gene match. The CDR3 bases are TGTGCCAACCGGGACAGAGTCTCTGGCTACACCTTC. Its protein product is CANRDRVSGYTF.

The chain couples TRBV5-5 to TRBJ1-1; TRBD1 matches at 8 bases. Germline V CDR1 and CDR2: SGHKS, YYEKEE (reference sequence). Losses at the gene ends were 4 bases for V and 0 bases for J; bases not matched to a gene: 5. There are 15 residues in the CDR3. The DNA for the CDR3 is TGTGCCAGCAGCCGATACAGGGGGATGAACACTGAAGCTTTCTTT. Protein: CASSRYRGMNTEAFF.

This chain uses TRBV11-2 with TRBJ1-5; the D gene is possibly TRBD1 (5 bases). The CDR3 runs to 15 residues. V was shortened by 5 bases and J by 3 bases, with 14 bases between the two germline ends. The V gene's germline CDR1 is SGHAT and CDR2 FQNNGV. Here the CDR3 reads CASSSRSGDNQPQHF. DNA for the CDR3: TGTGCCAGCAGCAGTCGATCGGGGGACAATCAGCCCCAGCATTTT.

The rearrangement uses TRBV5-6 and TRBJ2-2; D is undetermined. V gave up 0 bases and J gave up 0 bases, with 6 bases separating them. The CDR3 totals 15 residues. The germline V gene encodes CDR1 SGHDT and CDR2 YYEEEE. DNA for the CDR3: TGTGCCAGCAGCTTGGACAGCCCGAACACCGGGGAGCTGTTTTTT. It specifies CASSLDSPNTGELFF.